The 6 T cell receptor beta chains below were found in one sample sequenced in a study of T cell repertoires in ileal Crohn's disease (dated by TCRdb to the late 2010s). Library preparation employed the immunoSEQ multiplex PCR assay. TCRdb limited this immuneACCESS table to in-frame rearrangements with V and J called. A share of clones is missing; checked studies link under half to unresolved V genes, and the rest is unexplained. This sample gives approximately 5,400 clones in total; around 79% of them show up just once. The top ten constitute 13% of the sample. The material sequenced was ileal tissue. The receptor set was obtained from an adult with Crohn's disease.

This sequence joins TRBV9 and TRBJ2-7, with a tentative D call TRBD2 (6 bases). Germline CDR1 reads SGDLS; CDR2 reads YYNGEE. V was cut by 4 bases and J by 5 bases, with 16 bases left in between. This CDR3 is 14 amino acids long. CDR3 sequence (DNA): TGTGCCAGCAGCTCCCAGGTAGCGGCCCACGAGCAGTACTTC. Its translation is CASSSQVAAHEQYF. The full variable domain, its missing parts supplied by reference TRBV9 and TRBJ2-7, is DSGVTQTPKHLITATGQRVTLRCSPRSGDLSVYWYQQSLDQGLQFLIQYYNGEERAKGNILERFSAQQFPDLHSELNLSSLELGDSALYFCASSSQVAAHEQYFGPGTRLTVT.

This clone was seen a single time. This rearrangement joins TRBV5-1 to TRBJ2-1; TRBD2 matches at 14 bases. The CDR3 consists of 18 residues. V lost 5 bases and J lost 4; bases outside the gene matches: 11. Germline lookup yields CDR1 SGHRS and CDR2 YFSETQ. CDR3 nucleotides: TGCGCCAGCAGTCCCGTCGGGACTAGCGGGAGCGGGTACAATGAGCAGTTCTTC. Translated: CASSPVGTSGSGYNEQFF. The whole variable domain, filled in from reference TRBV5-1 and TRBJ2-1, reads KAGVTQTPRYLIKTRGQQVTLSCSPISGHRSVSWYQQTPGQGLQFLFEYFSETQRNKGNFPGRFSGRQFSNSRSEMNVSTLELGDSALYLCASSPVGTSGSGYNEQFFGPGTRLTVL.

The V and J genes are TRBV5-4 and TRBJ2-7, with D possibly matching TRBD1 (6 bases). V lost 3 bases, J lost 0 bases, and 13 bases lay in between. The length of the CDR3 is 15 residues. Germline CDR1 is SGHNT and CDR2 is YYREEE (reference sequence). CDR3: CASSSRKTGSYEQYF. For the CDR3, the DNA is TGTGCCAGCAGCTCACGGAAGACAGGCTCCTACGAGCAGTACTTC.

The chain uses TRBV30 and TRBJ1-4; D might be TRBD1 (5 bases). Germline CDR1 and CDR2: GTSNPN and SVGIG (reference sequence). The CDR3 runs 14 residues. V lost 3 bases and J 3 bases, leaving 11 bases between the germline ends. The CDR3 protein is CAWSRGRANEKLFF. The CDR3 bases are TGTGCCTGGAGCCGGGGGAGGGCTAATGAAAAACTGTTTTTT.

The chain carries TRBV4-3 and TRBJ2-2; 14 bases align to TRBD2. J lost 0 bases, V lost 3 bases, and 9 bases had no gene match. From germline, CDR1 is LGHNA and CDR2 YSLEER. The CDR3 covers 20 residues. CDR3 region: CASSHRAWTSGGPNTGELFF. The DNA of the CDR3 is TGCGCCAGCAGCCACCGTGCCTGGACTAGCGGGGGGCCGAACACCGGGGAGCTGTTTTTT.

The CDR3 bases are TGCGCCAGCAGCCAAGACGCTAGCGGATTTCAAGAGACCCAGTACTTC. This sequence encodes CASSQDASGFQETQYF. This sequence joins TRBV4-1 and TRBJ2-5, with 7 bases that match TRBD2. Germline CDR1 is MGHRA and CDR2 is YSYEKL. The CDR3 is 16 amino acids. J was trimmed by 2 bases and V by 0 bases; bases with no gene match: 6.